This T cell receptor (beta chain) comes out of a study of T cells expressing NK-cell markers. The overall study: Sorted CD3+CD56+NKG2C+, CD3+CD56+NKG2C- and CD3+CD56-NKG2C+ T cells provided the TCR beta repertoires.

TCRdb reprocessed the 5' RACE reads and stores each CDR3 protein as one record, lacking DNA. This table holds approximately 170,000 distinct CDR3 sequences. CDR3 length equals 16 residues. Germline V gene sequence: CDR1 SNHLY, CDR2 FYNNEI. The gene calls are TRBV2 and TRBJ1-3. Material for sequencing was blood T cells: a sorted CD56 or NKG2C T cell subset, CD4+ or CD8+ T cells, or bulk PBMC T cells (not recorded which). The TCR comes from a man aged 18 to 69 in good health. CDR3 protein: CASSQGRGTTGNTIYF.